Below, one T cell receptor beta chain is given with its context. This clone's antigen is unknown. A much bigger clone sits one base away, suggesting this may be a read error. The source of the sample is a study of tumor-infiltrating lymphocytes in primary liver carcinoma (TCRdb year 2017). With respect to the entire study: Between November 2015 and March 2016, about five patients in China with histopathologically diagnosed primary liver carcinoma had surgical resection. Reproducibility between technical replicate repertoires was high, with correlation coefficients above 0.95 and mean shared-clone rates around 0.88. Of the five patients, three men and two women aged 30 to 69 years, four had hepatocellular carcinoma and one had combined HCC and intrahepatic cholangiocarcinoma. A total of roughly 35 specimens from 5 patients underwent TCRbeta repertoire sequencing, comprising 25 tumor regions, 5 adjacent noncancerous liver tissues and 5 peripheral blood samples. TCRbeta repertoire sequencing, expression microarrays and whole-exome sequencing were combined in the study across five regions of each liver tumor, with adjacent normal tissue and blood also included. Each sample produced roughly 3.65 to 7.13 million productive TCRbeta reads, and read depth showed no significant difference between tissue types. The tumors of the five patients were staged as T1-T3 N0M0, with maximum diameters ranging from about 4 to 10 cm. The paper's findings and limits, for the study overall: Repertoire overlap was higher between tumor regions (mean roughly 36%) than tumor-adjacent (17%) or tumor-blood (approximately 14%) pairs, consistent with antigen-driven expansion. Only the TCR beta chain was sequenced, which likely underestimates true repertoire diversity because unpaired alpha chains were not captured. Bulk unsorted samples precluded comparing CD4+ and CD8+ T cell repertoires. The study included only a few patients, and the authors note findings should be validated in a larger study. The top 250 clones made up a significantly larger repertoire fraction in tumors than in blood (p = 0.039).

TRIzol reagent was used to extract blood RNA from unsorted whole blood, while the DNeasy Blood & Tissue kit provided the germline DNA. At the time of sampling, the patients had chronic HBV infection and had not received any treatment. About 3.7 milliliters of peripheral blood were collected into K2EDTA tubes before surgery. As encoded in the germline V gene, CDR1 is LGHNA while CDR2 is YNFKEQ. From cysteine to phenylalanine, the CDR3 is 19 amino acids long. Here the CDR3 DNA is all that survives: 57 bases in frame from base 1. A constant-region primer and ProtoScript II reverse transcriptase were used to reverse-transcribe TCRbeta-specific cDNA from roughly 480 ng total RNA. Three nested multiplex PCR rounds, following a slightly modified ARM-PCR procedure, were used to build the TCRbeta libraries. The first two PCR rounds used multiplex TRBV1-TRBV30 forward primers with a Cbeta reverse primer, each for about 10 cycles. Sample barcodes and Illumina adapters were added in a final 25-cycle PCR using Deep VentR polymerase. Before sequencing, amplicons of 200-500 bp were purified from gel using a QIAquick gel extraction kit. The TCRbeta amplicons were sequenced with 250-bp paired-end reads on an Illumina HiSeq 2500. Turning to the authors' computational methods: To recover full CDR3 sequences, reads were quality-trimmed using Trimmomatic v0.33 and paired reads were then merged using FLASH v1.2.11. V, D and J germline segments were assigned to the rearranged TCRbeta sequences using MiGEC v1.2.1b. Clonotype statistics, along with Shannon-Wiener diversity indices, were calculated using VDJtools v1.0.0. Except for diversity analysis, only the 250 most abundant clonotypes of each sample were used in subsequent analyses to reduce sampling bias. In-frame beta chains were kept once TCRdb had trimmed the public reads at Q25 with fastp and called clones with MiXCR. Rows are unified per CDR3 protein, each entry keeping the most common DNA and genes. These V and J calls are TCRdb output, not the study's own analysis. For this sample the table gives fewer than 350,000 distinct CDR3 sequences, of which 65% were detected only once. More than 8.5% of the sample is taken by the ten largest.

Recombination connected TRBV4-2 to TRBJ2-5, with 16 junctional bases fitting TRBD2. This sequence originates from a man aged 40-55 years with primary liver carcinoma and hepatitis B virus infection. The sequenced sample was peripheral blood. CDR3 protein: CANSQDGTSGRAYQETQYF. The nucleotides read TGTGCCAACAGCCAAGACGGGACTAGCGGGAGGGCTTACCAAGAGACCCAGTACTTC.